The next 28 T cell receptor beta chains were all read from a single sample in a study of blood T cells in healthy people across ages (dated by TCRdb to 2015 to 2017). Libraries came from 5' RACE. Sequenced using an Illumina HiSeq 2500. A second about 7 to 11 cycle PCR used a sample-barcoded 5' primer and a J-beta primer mix. The public sequencing data were trimmed at Q25 with fastp and processed into clonotypes with MiXCR by TCRdb, which kept only in-frame beta chains. A single entry per CDR3 protein holds the most common genes and DNA from its merged rows. In all, the sample holds some 1.5 million distinct CDR3 sequences, and 25% to 30% of those were seen once. The ten largest clones capture 7.7% of the sample. The sequenced material came from blood. These TCRs come from a woman between 25 and 40 years old in good health.

The chain has TRBV20-1 and TRBJ2-1; tentatively, D is TRBD1 or TRBD2 (5 bases each). Trimming left V 3 bases short and J 1 base short, with 10 bases between. CDR1 is DFQATT, CDR2 SNEGSKA, per germline (reference sequence). The CDR3 is 14 amino acids. The CDR3 loop reads CSARTRESYNEQFF. The CDR3 region has the DNA TGCAGTGCTAGGACCAGGGAGTCCTACAATGAGCAGTTCTTC.

This clonotype has a handful of counts. The CDR3 here is CASSSGRFQPQHF. Written as DNA, the CDR3 is TGTGCCAGCAGCTCCGGGCGGTTTCAGCCCCAGCATTTT. The chain uses TRBV7-2 and TRBJ1-5, with D unclear. CDR1 and CDR2 from the germline V gene are SGHTA and FQGNSA. Trimming took 4 bases from V and 6 from J, leaving 10 bases between them. The CDR3 contains 13 residues.

V usage is TRBV6-5 and J usage is TRBJ1-1, with D perhaps matching TRBD1 (5 bases). Germline loops: CDR1 MNHEY, CDR2 SVGAGI. V gave up 4 bases and J gave up 6 bases, with 9 bases separating them. This CDR3 has 12 residues. The CDR3 protein is CASSSQTAEAFF. Written as DNA, the CDR3 is TGTGCCAGCAGTTCACAGACAGCTGAAGCTTTCTTT.

Details on this clonotype: A read error may account for a junction end that differs from germline. The CDR3 nucleotides are TGTGCCAGCAGCTTAGACGGGACAGGGACCCAAGGGACCCAGTACTTC. It encodes CASSLDGTGTQGTQYF. V gene TRBV7-2 combines with J gene TRBJ2-5; 9 nucleotides agree with TRBD1. This CDR3 spans 16 amino acids. Germline CDR1 SGHTA, CDR2 FQGNSA.

This clonotype was counted many times. The chain recombines TRBV29-1 with TRBJ2-1; 11 positions match TRBD1. Germline-derived CDR1 and CDR2 are SQVTM and ANQGSEA. The trim removed 2 bases at V and 0 bases at J, leaving 3 bases unmatched. This CDR3 comprises 16 residues. CDR3 sequence reads: CSVEFGTGGSYNEQFF. DNA of the CDR3: TGCAGCGTTGAATTTGGGACAGGGGGCTCCTACAATGAGCAGTTCTTC.

At least ten counts were recorded for this clonotype. The chain couples TRBV10-2 to TRBJ2-1, with 7 positions matching TRBD2. Looked up from germline, CDR1 is WSHSY and CDR2 is SAAADI. J was trimmed by 7 bases and V by 5 bases; bases with no gene match: 17. The CDR3 loop spans 17 amino acids. CDR3 in amino acids: CASSPLLVAGAGNEQFF. The CDR3 DNA is TGCGCCAGCAGTCCACTGCTGGTGGCGGGAGCTGGGAATGAGCAGTTCTTC.

The sample holds many counts of this clonotype. J is TRBJ2-3 and V is TRBV5-1; 12 bases are shared with TRBD2. Germline V gene data show CDR1 as SGHRS and CDR2 as YFSETQ. The V gene end was trimmed by 2 bases and the J gene end by 4 bases; junction bases not matched to a gene: 2. The CDR3 is 15 amino acids. The CDR3 DNA is TGCGCCAGCAGCTTCCTAGCGGGAGGGGCAGATACGCAGTATTTT. This sequence encodes CASSFLAGGADTQYF.

V and J are TRBV7-2 and TRBJ1-4, with D maybe TRBD1 (6 bases). This CDR3 is built from 15 residues. The V gene's germline CDR1 is SGHTA and CDR2 FQGNSA. Trimming stripped 5 bases from V and 5 bases from J, with 15 bases between. DNA for the CDR3: TGTGCCAGCAGCCTCCGCCGGACAGAAAATGAAAAACTGTTTTTT. Translated, it gives CASSLRRTENEKLFF. Variable domain in full (rest from reference TRBV7-2 and TRBJ1-4): GAGVSQSPSNKVTEKGKDVELRCDPISGHTALYWYRQSLGQGLEFLIYFQGNSAPDKSGLPSDRFSAERTGGSVSTLTIQRTQQEDSAVYLCASSLRRTENEKLFFGSGTQLSVL.

This clonotype was counted a few times. The CDR3 sequence: CASSEGLSFAGQYF. In DNA, the CDR3 is TGTGCCAGCAGTGAGGGGCTGTCATTCGCGGGACAGTACTTC. V and J are TRBV2 and TRBJ2-5; a possible D gene is TRBD2 (6 bases). The germline V and J ends were trimmed by 3 bases and 11 bases, with 19 bases remaining between them. CDR3 length equals 14 residues. From germline, CDR1 is SNHLY and CDR2 FYNNEI.

This clonotype was counted at least ten times. The V and J genes are TRBV29-1 and TRBJ1-2; no firm D call. The CDR3 runs 13 residues. Germline V gives CDR1 SQVTM, CDR2 ANQGSEA. Trimming left V 6 bases short and J 9 bases short, with 20 bases between. CDR3 sequence (DNA): TGCAGCGTATTCTATCCGGGCGCCGGGAGCTACACCTTC. This sequence encodes CSVFYPGAGSYTF.

This clonotype appeared a few times. This rearrangement joins TRBV6-5 to TRBJ1-2, with D maybe TRBD1 (6 bases). Between the trimmed V and J ends, which lost 6 bases and 5 bases, there was a span of 10 bases. This CDR3 comprises 12 residues. Germline CDR1 is MNHEY and CDR2 is SVGAGI. CDR3 region: CASRQGAYGYTF. The CDR3 bases are TGTGCCAGCAGACAGGGTGCATATGGCTACACCTTC.

The J gene is TRBJ2-7, the V gene TRBV20-1; no definite D call. The germline V gene has CDR1 DFQATT and CDR2 SNEGSKA (reference sequence). V shed 4 bases and J shed 7 bases, with 17 bases lying between them. The CDR3 extends over 13 amino acids. The CDR3, as DNA: TGCAGTGCTATCCTAGTCAGTGGCAATGAGCAGTACTTC. Encoded protein: CSAILVSGNEQYF.

This chain links TRBV6-2 or TRBV6-3 with TRBJ1-1, with D hard to call. V shed 6 bases and J shed 5 bases, with 13 bases lying between them. The CDR3 spans 13 residues. Germline CDR1 MNHEY, CDR2 SVGEGT. The CDR3 DNA sequence: TGTGCCAGCAGAGGTTCCGGGAAGACTGAAGCTTTCTTT. Amino acid sequence: CASRGSGKTEAFF.

V and J are TRBV7-8 and TRBJ1-5; D not certain. CDR1 and CDR2 from the germline V gene are SGHVS and FQNEAQ. CDR3 size: 15 residues. The V end lost 3 bases, the J end lost 1 base, and 10 bases lay between the germline ends. CDR3 DNA: TGTGCCAGCAGCTTGTTCCCTATAAGCAATCAGCCCCAGCATTTT. The encoded protein is CASSLFPISNQPQHF.

This clonotype was picked up many times. The chain has TRBV7-2 and TRBJ2-7; TRBD2 might be the D (5 bases). The length of the CDR3 is 12 residues. Deletions cut 4 bases from V and 11 bases from J, with 15 bases between. Germline CDR1 and CDR2: SGHTA and FQGNSA. The CDR3 spells CASSSDPPEEYF. CDR3 DNA: TGTGCCAGCAGCTCCGACCCGCCGGAGGAGTACTTC. The full variable domain, completed using reference TRBV7-2 and TRBJ2-7, is GAGVSQSPSNKVTEKGKDVELRCDPISGHTALYWYRQSLGQGLEFLIYFQGNSAPDKSGLPSDRFSAERTGGSVSTLTIQRTQQEDSAVYLCASSSDPPEEYFGPGTRLTVT.

This sequence joins TRBV7-2 and TRBJ2-7; D is undetermined. V lost 1 base, J lost 7 bases, and 14 bases lay in between. CDR1 is SGHTA and CDR2 is FQGNSA in the germline V gene. The CDR3 covers 14 residues. CDR3 sequence reads: CASSLGRSVWEQYF. In DNA, the CDR3 is TGTGCCAGCAGCTTAGGCCGGTCAGTTTGGGAGCAGTACTTC. The full variable domain, rest sourced from reference TRBV7-2 and TRBJ2-7, is GAGVSQSPSNKVTEKGKDVELRCDPISGHTALYWYRQSLGQGLEFLIYFQGNSAPDKSGLPSDRFSAERTGGSVSTLTIQRTQQEDSAVYLCASSLGRSVWEQYFGPGTRLTVT.

The chain employs TRBV5-1 and TRBJ1-4; 7 bases agree with TRBD1. V lost 3 bases, J lost 3 bases, and 8 bases stayed unmatched. CDR1 is SGHRS, CDR2 YFSETQ, per germline. The CDR3 covers 16 residues. The DNA of the CDR3 is TGCGCCAGCAGCTCGGGAACAGGGGCGGCTAATGAAAAACTGTTTTTT. This gives the protein CASSSGTGAANEKLFF.

The chain recombines TRBV5-1 with TRBJ2-7; D is perhaps TRBD1 (6 bases). The V end was cut by 0 bases, the J end by 3 bases, with 13 bases between. Germline V gene lookup returns CDR1 SGHRS and CDR2 YFSETQ. The CDR3 contains 15 residues. The CDR3 DNA sequence: TGCGCCAGCAGCTTGGCCCCTGTACAGGGCTACGAGCAGTACTTC. This translates into CASSLAPVQGYEQYF.

Concerning this clonotype itself: Being one base from a much bigger clone, this may be a read error. This rearrangement joins TRBV5-1 to TRBJ2-7; the D gene is possibly TRBD2 (6 bases). The J call may be mistaken, given a closer DNA end match to TRBJ2-5. In germline, CDR1 is SGHRS, CDR2 YFSETQ. CDR3 length: 17 amino acids. In DNA form, the CDR3 reads TGCGCCGGCAGCTTTTTGATTACCGGGACTTCTAAAGAGACCCAGTACTTC. Its translation is CAGSFLITGTSKETQYF.

The V gene is TRBV6-2 or TRBV6-3, the J gene TRBJ2-5; 8 bases agree with TRBD1. The assigned J gene may be wrong: the sequence end matches TRBJ2-7 better. Germline V gene lookup returns CDR1 MNHEY and CDR2 SVGEGT. The CDR3 is made up of 13 amino acids. The DNA of the CDR3 is TGTGCCAACAGGGGGACAGTCCAGGACGAGCAGTACTTC. This codes for CANRGTVQDEQYF.

This clonotype was picked up a small number of times. This chain joins TRBV20-1 and TRBJ2-5; either TRBD1 or TRBD2 may supply D (5 bases each). This CDR3 region has 14 residues. Per germline, CDR1 DFQATT and CDR2 SNEGSKA (reference sequence). Trimming stripped 8 bases from V and 3 bases from J, with 19 bases between. CDR3 sequence (DNA): TGCAGTTCCCCCGTGAGGGGCGGAAAAGAGACCCAGTACTTC. Translation: CSSPVRGGKETQYF.

To note about this clonotype: With a much larger clone just one base away, this may be a read error. This chain uses TRBV6-5 with TRBJ2-1; 7 nucleotides align to TRBD1. The J call may be incorrect, as the DNA end agrees better with TRBJ2-7. CDR1 and CDR2 (germline): MNHEY, SVGAGI. The CDR3 is made up of 14 amino acids. The DNA for the CDR3 is TGTGCCAGCAACGATAGAGGGGGCCAAAATGAGCAGTACTTC. As protein: CASNDRGGQNEQYF.

The genes are TRBV11-2 and TRBJ2-1; possible D gene TRBD2, 6 bases. Germline CDR1 and CDR2: SGHAT and FQNNGV. The CDR3 is 14 amino acids. The V end was cut by 5 bases, the J end by 8 bases, with 16 bases between. CDR3 coding DNA: TGTGCCAGCAGCCCCGGACCTACGGGGGATGAGCAGTTCTTC. Its protein is CASSPGPTGDEQFF.

This clonotype turned up a few times. One junction end does not reproduce the germline sequence, and a read error may be involved. This chain uses TRBV7-9 with TRBJ1-1; D is undetermined. The CDR3 has 15 residues. Germline CDR1 SEHNR, CDR2 FQNEAQ (reference sequence). CDR3 sequence: CTSSLTSLVNTEAFF. CDR3 nucleotides: TGTACCAGCAGCCTAACCTCACTAGTAAACACTGAAGCTTTCTTT.

This clonotype showed up just once. The rearrangement links TRBV4-3 to TRBJ1-2; 8 positions match TRBD1. This CDR3 has 15 amino acids. V shed 4 bases, J shed 4 bases, and the junction held 8 bases outside the gene matches. Germline-derived CDR1 and CDR2 are LGHNA and YSLEER. DNA of the CDR3: TGCGCCAGCAGCCTCGAGACAGGGGTGGGCTATGGCTACACCTTC. The encoded protein is CASSLETGVGYGYTF.

This clonotype occurred a few times. The J gene is TRBJ2-7, the V gene TRBV20-1; 12 bases fit TRBD2. V lost 6 bases to trimming and J lost 6 bases; unmatched junction nucleotides: 9. The CDR3 extends over 14 amino acids. Germline CDR1 DFQATT, CDR2 SNEGSKA (reference sequence). CDR3: CSAWTSGNRGEQYF. In DNA form, the CDR3 reads TGCAGTGCCTGGACTAGCGGGAACCGGGGCGAGCAGTACTTC.

This clonotype occurred a few times. The gene calls are TRBV30 and TRBJ2-1, with 9 bases that match TRBD2. The CDR3 is 15 residues long. Per germline, CDR1 GTSNPN and CDR2 SVGIG (reference sequence). Unmatched junction bases numbered 8, after V lost 0 bases and J lost 8 bases. CDR3 region: CAWSVALAGLDEQFF. The DNA for the CDR3 is TGTGCCTGGAGTGTAGCACTAGCGGGTTTAGATGAGCAGTTCTTC.

This clonotype was observed a handful of times. The V gene is TRBV20-1, the J gene TRBJ2-4; D ambiguous. Between the trimmed V and J ends, which lost 3 bases and 0 bases, there was a span of 6 bases. The germline V gene encodes CDR1 DFQATT and CDR2 SNEGSKA (reference sequence). This CDR3 region has 13 residues. The CDR3 DNA sequence: TGCAGTGCTAGCGGGCTAGCCAAAAACATTCAGTACTTC. Amino acid sequence: CSASGLAKNIQYF.